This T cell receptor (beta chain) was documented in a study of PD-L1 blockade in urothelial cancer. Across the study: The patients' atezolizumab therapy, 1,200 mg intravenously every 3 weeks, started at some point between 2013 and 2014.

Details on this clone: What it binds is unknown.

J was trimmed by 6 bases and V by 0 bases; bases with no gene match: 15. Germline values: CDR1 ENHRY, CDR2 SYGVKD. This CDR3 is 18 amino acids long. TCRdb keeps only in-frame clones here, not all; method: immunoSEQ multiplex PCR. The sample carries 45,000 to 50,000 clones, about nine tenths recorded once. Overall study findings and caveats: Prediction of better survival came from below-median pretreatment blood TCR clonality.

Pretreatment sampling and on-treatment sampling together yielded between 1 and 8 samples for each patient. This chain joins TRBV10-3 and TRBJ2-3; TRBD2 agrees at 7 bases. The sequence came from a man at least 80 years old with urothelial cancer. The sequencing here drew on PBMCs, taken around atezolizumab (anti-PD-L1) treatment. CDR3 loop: CAISESEQSGNLRDTQYF. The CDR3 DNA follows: TGTGCCATCAGTGAGTCGGAACAGAGCGGGAACCTGAGGGATACGCAGTATTTT.